The 30 T cell receptor beta chains reported below all come from one sample, sequenced in a study of identical twins. In TCRdb, the 5' RACE reads were re-called with MiXCR into one record per CDR3 protein. The profile covers hundreds of thousands of distinct CDR3 sequences, with 21% appearing a single time and roughly 4% taken by the ten largest. These data are also associated with another study on T cells expressing NK-cell markers.

The sequenced sample was PBMCs. Every receptor here comes from a woman aged 18-35 years in good health.

This clonotype occurred a few times. V usage is TRBV11-2 and J usage is TRBJ2-3, with D possibly matching TRBD2 (7 bases). Germline V gene data show CDR1 as SGHAT and CDR2 as FQNNGV. This CDR3 is built from 15 residues. V gave up 5 bases and J gave up 7 bases, with 19 bases separating them. CDR3 loop: CASSALKGGRYTQYF. The CDR3 DNA reads as TGTGCCAGCAGCGCCTTAAAGGGGGGGCGATATACGCAGTATTTT.

The chain couples TRBV6-5 to TRBJ2-3; D is unclear. Deletions cut 1 base from V and 3 bases from J, with 14 bases between. Germline V gene sequence: CDR1 MNHEY, CDR2 SVGAGI. The CDR3 has 16 amino acids. CDR3 in DNA: TGTGCCAGCAGTTACTATAGGCCAACTACGACAGATACGCAGTATTTT. Translated, it gives CASSYYRPTTTDTQYF.

CDR3 sequence: CASSFTSGTYADTQYF. The CDR3 DNA is TGTGCCAGCAGCTTTACTAGCGGGACGTACGCAGATACGCAGTATTTT. The V and J genes are TRBV5-8 and TRBJ2-3; 10 nucleotides agree with TRBD2. The CDR3 is made up of 16 amino acids. Per the germline V gene, CDR1 is SGHTS and CDR2 is YDEGEE. V shed 2 bases and J 4 bases; nucleotides not matched to a gene: 7.

This clonotype was detected ten times or more. CDR3 region: CAIKVGLTEAFF. The CDR3 DNA follows: TGTGCCATCAAGGTAGGACTCACTGAAGCTTTCTTT. V is TRBV7-9 and J is TRBJ1-1, with no clear D. V dropped 10 bases and J dropped 4 bases, with 13 bases sitting between them. From germline, CDR1 is SEHNR and CDR2 FQNEAQ (reference sequence). The CDR3 runs 12 residues.

The chain is built from TRBV6-5 and TRBJ2-5; D ambiguous. Germline CDR1 is MNHEY and CDR2 is SVGAGI. CDR3 length: 14 residues. V was clipped by 2 bases and J by 1 base, with 8 bases between them. This CDR3 reads CASSYSFTQETQYF. CDR3 in DNA: TGTGCCAGCAGTTACAGCTTTACCCAAGAGACCCAGTACTTC.

This clonotype was picked up a small number of times. V is TRBV20-1 and J is TRBJ2-5; 7 nucleotides line up with TRBD1. The CDR3 extends over 14 amino acids. With 6 bases clipped from V and 2 bases from J, the junction kept 9 bases outside the gene matches. Germline loops: CDR1 DFQATT, CDR2 SNEGSKA (reference sequence). As DNA, the CDR3 is TGCAGTGCCCAGAGAGTGGGACAGCAAGAGACCCAGTACTTC. Its translation: CSAQRVGQQETQYF.

This clonotype was counted a few times. In nucleotides, the CDR3 is TGCAGCGTGGAGTTTGTGGTACGACGCACAGATACGCAGTATTTT. This gives the protein CSVEFVVRRTDTQYF. The chain couples TRBV29-1 to TRBJ2-3; the D is unclear. The V and J ends lost 6 bases and 1 base respectively, with 17 bases between them. The CDR3 totals 15 residues. CDR1 is SQVTM and CDR2 is ANQGSEA in the germline V gene.

This clonotype has only a few counts. The CDR3 reads CSARQGGYTEAFF. The CDR3 region has the DNA TGCAGTGCTAGACAGGGGGGGTACACTGAAGCTTTCTTT. This chain connects TRBV20-1 to TRBJ1-1, with 7 bases that match TRBD1. The CDR3 covers 13 residues. The V segment lost 2 bases and the J segment 3 bases; nucleotides outside the gene matches: 3. Germline lookup yields CDR1 DFQATT and CDR2 SNEGSKA (reference sequence).

The chain has TRBV12-3 or TRBV12-4 and TRBJ1-1; 9 nucleotides agree with TRBD1. This CDR3 has 16 amino acids. V lost 4 bases to trimming and J lost 5 bases; unmatched junction nucleotides: 11. CDR3: CASSWEQGAGVTEAFF. As DNA, the CDR3 is TGTGCCAGCAGTTGGGAACAGGGGGCTGGGGTGACTGAAGCTTTCTTT.

This clonotype has just a few counts. This chain connects TRBV3-1 to TRBJ2-1; the match to TRBD2 covers 12 bases. Germline V lookup: CDR1 LGHDT, CDR2 YNNKEL (reference sequence). The CDR3 extends over 17 amino acids. Losses at the gene ends were 2 bases for V and 7 bases for J; bases not matched to a gene: 9. The CDR3 DNA reads as TGTGCCAGCAGCCAAACCTCTAGCGGGGGGGCTTGGAATGAGCAGTTCTTC. It encodes CASSQTSSGGAWNEQFF.

This clonotype was observed a few times. This sequence joins TRBV5-1 and TRBJ2-1; no clear D gene. This CDR3 has 13 amino acids. Germline V CDR1 and CDR2: SGHRS, YFSETQ. V was pared by 0 bases and J by 9 bases, with 10 bases between. The CDR3 sequence: CASSLALRGEQFF. In DNA, the CDR3 is TGCGCCAGCAGCTTGGCCCTTCGAGGTGAGCAGTTCTTC.

The V gene is TRBV9, the J gene TRBJ2-3; 11 bases are shared with TRBD2. Germline loops: CDR1 SGDLS, CDR2 YYNGEE. The CDR3 is 16 residues long. V was clipped by 0 bases and J by 3 bases; unmatched bases: 3. DNA for the CDR3: TGTGCCAGCAGCGTAGGGGGACTAGCGGATACAGATACGCAGTATTTT. Residues: CASSVGGLADTDTQYF.

The chain joins TRBV6-2 or TRBV6-3 to TRBJ1-2; possibly TRBD1 for D (6 bases). There are 16 residues in the CDR3. The V gene's germline CDR1 is MNHEY and CDR2 SVGEGT. V dropped 6 bases and J dropped 1 base, with 18 bases sitting between them. The DNA for the CDR3 is TGTGCCAGCAGCGACAGGAACAGGAACTTTAACTATGGCTACACCTTC. This sequence encodes CASSDRNRNFNYGYTF.

The chain couples TRBV11-2 to TRBJ2-1; 7 positions agree with TRBD1. This CDR3 is built from 15 residues. Germline V gene data show CDR1 as SGHAT and CDR2 as FQNNGV. Trimming at V came to 4 bases and at J to 5 bases, leaving 8 bases not matched to a gene. The CDR3 DNA sequence: TGTGCCAGCAGCTCAGGTCGACAGGGCCACAATGAGCAGTTCTTC. Its translation: CASSSGRQGHNEQFF.

This clonotype was seen only a few times. The chain couples TRBV5-6 to TRBJ2-7; the D gene is possibly TRBD1 (5 bases). CDR3 length: 13 amino acids. Germline V gene sequence: CDR1 SGHDT, CDR2 YYEEEE. The V end was cut by 2 bases, the J end by 6 bases, with 12 bases between. The CDR3 region is CASSLSFQGEQYF. The CDR3 DNA follows: TGTGCCAGCAGCTTATCTTTCCAGGGCGAGCAGTACTTC. Combining the CDR3 with reference TRBV5-6 and TRBJ2-7 gives the whole variable domain DAGVTQSPTHLIKTRGQQVTLRCSPKSGHDTVSWYQQALGQGPQFIFQYYEEEERQRGNFPDRFSGHQFPNYSSELNVNALLLGDSALYLCASSLSFQGEQYFGPGTRLTVT.

The chain recombines TRBV5-1 with TRBJ2-7; 10 nucleotides agree with TRBD2. This CDR3 is 15 amino acids long. Trimming cost V 0 bases and J 4 bases; bases outside gene matches: 4. CDR1 and CDR2 from the germline V gene are SGHRS and YFSETQ. The CDR3: CASSLVGLAHYEQYF. The CDR3 DNA is TGCGCCAGCAGCTTGGTGGGACTAGCGCATTACGAGCAGTACTTC.

This clonotype was picked up many times. The CDR3 coding sequence is TGTGCCACGGTGGGGGGACTAGCGGGCGTCAATGAGCAGTTCTTC. Translating it yields CATVGGLAGVNEQFF. The rearrangement joins TRBV12-3 or TRBV12-4 to TRBJ2-1, with TRBD2 matching over 12 bases. With V trimmed by 10 bases and J by 6 bases, 10 bases remained unmatched. CDR3 size: 15 residues.

The rearrangement joins TRBV11-1 to TRBJ1-1; TRBD1 matches at 7 bases. The V gene's germline CDR1 is SGHAT and CDR2 FQDESV (reference sequence). CDR3 length: 17 residues. Germline trimming cut 4 bases from V and 4 bases from J; bases unmatched to any gene: 15. The CDR3 sequence is CASSSQYKTQGRTEAFF. In nucleotides, the CDR3 is TGTGCCAGCAGCTCCCAATACAAAACACAGGGGCGCACTGAAGCTTTCTTT.

The table lists this clonotype with many counts. The chain has TRBV12-3 or TRBV12-4 and TRBJ2-6; D gene ambiguous. CDR3 length equals 16 residues. V was cut by 3 bases and J by 0 bases, with 9 bases left in between. The CDR3 region has the DNA TGTGCCAGCAGTTTTACAGCTATCTCTGGGGCCAACGTCCTGACTTTC. Encoded protein: CASSFTAISGANVLTF.

This clonotype was counted between two and nine times. The gene calls are TRBV6-1 and TRBJ2-5; D not resolved. This CDR3 has 13 residues. Germline CDR1 is MNHNS and CDR2 is SASEGT. V shed 5 bases and J shed 5 bases, with 12 bases lying between them. CDR3 residues: CASSYWTEETQYF. The CDR3 bases are TGTGCCAGCAGTTATTGGACGGAGGAGACCCAGTACTTC.

This clonotype was seen ten or more times. The chain uses TRBV9 and TRBJ2-2; 8 positions agree with TRBD2. The CDR3 loop spans 19 amino acids. The germline V gene has CDR1 SGDLS and CDR2 YYNGEE. Trimming cost V 4 bases and J 0 bases; bases outside gene matches: 14. The DNA of the CDR3 is TGTGCCAGCAGCACGGCCCGTGGTAGCGGGACTCCGAACACCGGGGAGCTGTTTTTT. Its protein is CASSTARGSGTPNTGELFF.

This clonotype appeared a few times. The V gene is TRBV11-1, the J gene TRBJ2-1, with D possibly matching TRBD1 (6 bases). The CDR3 has 14 amino acids. Germline V gene lookup returns CDR1 SGHAT and CDR2 FQDESV (reference sequence). V lost 2 bases and J 6 bases, leaving 11 bases between the germline ends. CDR3 sequence: CASSLISQGNEQFF. DNA for the CDR3: TGTGCCAGCAGCTTAATATCACAGGGCAATGAGCAGTTCTTC. Looking up the rest from reference TRBV11-1 and TRBJ2-1 gives the full variable domain: EAEVAQSPRYKITEKSQAVAFWCDPISGHATLYWYRQILGQGPELLVQFQDESVVDDSQLPKDRFSAERLKGVDSTLKIQPAELGDSAMYLCASSLISQGNEQFFGPGTRLTVL.

V usage is TRBV5-1 and J usage is TRBJ2-1; TRBD2 aligns across 11 bases. After removal of 3 bases from V and 6 bases from J, the junction contained 8 bases not matched to a gene. Germline CDR1 is SGHRS and CDR2 is YFSETQ. The CDR3 is made up of 16 amino acids. The CDR3 DNA follows: TGCGCCAGCAGCTCCCATAGCGGGAGGGCCTCCAATGAGCAGTTCTTC. This gives the protein CASSSHSGRASNEQFF.

The V call is TRBV10-3, the J call TRBJ2-1, with 7 bases fitting TRBD2. V shed 7 bases, J shed 6 bases, and the junction held 12 bases outside the gene matches. The CDR3 loop spans 15 amino acids. Per germline, CDR1 ENHRY and CDR2 SYGVKD. The CDR3 DNA follows: TGTGCCATCAAGGGGACCGGGACTATCCCCAATGAGCAGTTCTTC. As protein: CAIKGTGTIPNEQFF.

The rearrangement uses TRBV20-1 and TRBJ1-2; perhaps TRBD1 as D (5 bases). CDR1 DFQATT and CDR2 SNEGSKA come from the germline V gene (reference sequence). The germline V and J ends were trimmed by 3 bases and 8 bases, with 19 bases remaining between them. The CDR3 runs 14 residues. For the CDR3, the DNA is TGCAGTGCTAGGAGGGCCAGGGAAGCTGAAGGCTACACCTTC. It translates to CSARRAREAEGYTF.

V usage is TRBV29-1 and J usage is TRBJ2-7, with 10 positions matching TRBD1. V shed 7 bases, J shed 7 bases, and the junction held 7 bases outside the gene matches. The CDR3 contains 12 residues. CDR1 is SQVTM and CDR2 is ANQGSEA in the germline V gene. This chain's CDR3 is CSEVTGGGEQYF. CDR3 nucleotides: TGCAGCGAGGTGACAGGGGGCGGGGAGCAGTACTTC.

A single count supports this clonotype. The chain carries TRBV9 and TRBJ2-1, with a tentative D call TRBD2 (6 bases). Germline CDR1 reads SGDLS; CDR2 reads YYNGEE. CDR3 length: 15 amino acids. V lost 4 bases and J lost 4, with 15 bases in between. CDR3 sequence: CASSPSGLRYNEQFF. The CDR3, as DNA: TGTGCCAGCAGCCCGTCGGGACTCCGATACAATGAGCAGTTCTTC. The full variable domain, in which reference TRBV9 and TRBJ2-1 provide the parts outside the CDR3, is DSGVTQTPKHLITATGQRVTLRCSPRSGDLSVYWYQQSLDQGLQFLIQYYNGEERAKGNILERFSAQQFPDLHSELNLSSLELGDSALYFCASSPSGLRYNEQFFGPGTRLTVL.

The chain joins TRBV6-2 or TRBV6-3 to TRBJ2-2; D is ambiguous. The CDR3 consists of 13 residues. Germline V gene sequence: CDR1 MNHEY, CDR2 SVGEGT. V was cut by 0 bases and J by 6 bases, with 5 bases left in between. CDR3 in amino acids: CASSYSRPGELFF. Written as DNA, the CDR3 is TGTGCCAGCAGTTACTCGAGACCCGGGGAGCTGTTTTTT.

The CDR3 sequence is CASSFRRGSGRVNEQFF. CDR3 sequence (DNA): TGTGCCAGCAGTTTTCGACGGGGGAGTGGTAGGGTCAATGAGCAGTTCTTC. V gene TRBV6-5 combines with J gene TRBJ2-1, with a possible D match to TRBD2 (6 bases). Deletions cut 4 bases from V and 6 bases from J, with 22 bases between. The CDR3 length is 17 residues. Per germline, CDR1 MNHEY and CDR2 SVGAGI.

CDR3 DNA: TGTGCCAGCCTACTAGCGGGAACCTACGAGCAGTACTTC. It specifies CASLLAGTYEQYF. The chain couples TRBV6-2 or TRBV6-3 to TRBJ2-7, with 10 nucleotides matching TRBD2. From germline, CDR1 is MNHEY and CDR2 SVGEGT. This CDR3 contains 13 residues. Trimming removed 8 bases from V and 2 bases from J; junction bases left unmatched: 3.